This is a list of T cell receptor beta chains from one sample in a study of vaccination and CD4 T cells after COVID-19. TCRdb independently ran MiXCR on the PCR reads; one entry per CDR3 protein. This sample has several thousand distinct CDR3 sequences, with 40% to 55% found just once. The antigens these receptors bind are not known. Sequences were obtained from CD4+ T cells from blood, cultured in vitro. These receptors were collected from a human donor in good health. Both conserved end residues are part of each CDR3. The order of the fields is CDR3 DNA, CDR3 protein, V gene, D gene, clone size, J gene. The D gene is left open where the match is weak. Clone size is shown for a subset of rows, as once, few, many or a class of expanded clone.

cdr3_nt: TGTGCCAGCACTGCCGGACAGGGGGCCGCTTTCTTT
cdr3_aa: CASTAGQGAAFF
v_call: TRBV6-1
d_call: TRBD1
clone_size: NA
j_call: TRBJ1-1

cdr3_nt: TGTGCCAGCAGTTCCAGGACTAGCGGGGGAAGGAATGAGCAGTACTTC
cdr3_aa: CASSSRTSGGRNEQYF
v_call: TRBV6-5
d_call: TRBD2
clone_size: NA
j_call: TRBJ2-7

cdr3_nt: TGTGCCTGGACAGGGGCACCTCTTCGTGGTGAGCAGTTCTTC
cdr3_aa: CAWTGAPLRGEQFF
v_call: TRBV30
d_call: NA
clone_size: large
j_call: TRBJ2-1

cdr3_nt: TGTGCCAGCAGAACTGGACAGGGGTTCGGTGAGACCCAGTACTTC
cdr3_aa: CASRTGQGFGETQYF
v_call: TRBV6-1
d_call: TRBD1
clone_size: NA
j_call: TRBJ2-5

cdr3_nt: TGCAGCGTCGGGACAGTTAATCAGCCCCAGCATTTT
cdr3_aa: CSVGTVNQPQHF
v_call: TRBV29-1
d_call: TRBD1
clone_size: NA
j_call: TRBJ1-5

cdr3_nt: TGTGCCAGTAGTATAGGAGGGTTCAGTTCACCCCTCCACTTT
cdr3_aa: CASSIGGFSSPLHF
v_call: TRBV19
d_call: NA
clone_size: few
j_call: TRBJ1-6

cdr3_nt: TGTGCCAGCAGTGAAGAGGGGGCGAGAGGCTACACCTTC
cdr3_aa: CASSEEGARGYTF
v_call: TRBV25-1
d_call: TRBD1
clone_size: NA
j_call: TRBJ1-2

cdr3_nt: TGCAGTGCTAGAGATCTTAGGAGTATGGGGACTAATGAAAAACTGTTTTTT
cdr3_aa: CSARDLRSMGTNEKLFF
v_call: TRBV20-1
d_call: NA
clone_size: few
j_call: TRBJ1-4

cdr3_nt: TGTGCCAGCAGTGAACAGGGGGTCGAGAACACTGAAGCTTTCTTT
cdr3_aa: CASSEQGVENTEAFF
v_call: TRBV6-4
d_call: TRBD1
clone_size: NA
j_call: TRBJ1-1

cdr3_nt: TGTGCCAGCACTGGGGGGGGAAACACCATATATTTT
cdr3_aa: CASTGGGNTIYF
v_call: TRBV27
d_call: NA
clone_size: NA
j_call: TRBJ1-3

cdr3_nt: TGTGCCAGCAGTTCGTTGATCAGCGGCGAGCAGTACTTC
cdr3_aa: CASSSLISGEQYF
v_call: TRBV12-3/TRBV12-4
d_call: NA
clone_size: NA
j_call: TRBJ2-7

cdr3_nt: TGTGCCAGCAGTGGGGACTACACCCCAGATACGCAGTATTTT
cdr3_aa: CASSGDYTPDTQYF
v_call: TRBV2
d_call: TRBD2
clone_size: NA
j_call: TRBJ2-3

cdr3_nt: TGTGCCACCAGCAGAGATACCGGGTATGGCTACACCTTC
cdr3_aa: CATSRDTGYGYTF
v_call: TRBV15
d_call: NA
clone_size: NA
j_call: TRBJ1-2

cdr3_nt: TGTGCCAGCAGTTTCGCAGGGAGGGCTGAAGCTTTCTTT
cdr3_aa: CASSFAGRAEAFF
v_call: TRBV12-3/TRBV12-4
d_call: NA
clone_size: NA
j_call: TRBJ1-1

cdr3_nt: TGTGCCAGCAGTTCCGGGGGAACTAACTATGGCTACACCTTC
cdr3_aa: CASSSGGTNYGYTF
v_call: TRBV28
d_call: NA
clone_size: NA
j_call: TRBJ1-2